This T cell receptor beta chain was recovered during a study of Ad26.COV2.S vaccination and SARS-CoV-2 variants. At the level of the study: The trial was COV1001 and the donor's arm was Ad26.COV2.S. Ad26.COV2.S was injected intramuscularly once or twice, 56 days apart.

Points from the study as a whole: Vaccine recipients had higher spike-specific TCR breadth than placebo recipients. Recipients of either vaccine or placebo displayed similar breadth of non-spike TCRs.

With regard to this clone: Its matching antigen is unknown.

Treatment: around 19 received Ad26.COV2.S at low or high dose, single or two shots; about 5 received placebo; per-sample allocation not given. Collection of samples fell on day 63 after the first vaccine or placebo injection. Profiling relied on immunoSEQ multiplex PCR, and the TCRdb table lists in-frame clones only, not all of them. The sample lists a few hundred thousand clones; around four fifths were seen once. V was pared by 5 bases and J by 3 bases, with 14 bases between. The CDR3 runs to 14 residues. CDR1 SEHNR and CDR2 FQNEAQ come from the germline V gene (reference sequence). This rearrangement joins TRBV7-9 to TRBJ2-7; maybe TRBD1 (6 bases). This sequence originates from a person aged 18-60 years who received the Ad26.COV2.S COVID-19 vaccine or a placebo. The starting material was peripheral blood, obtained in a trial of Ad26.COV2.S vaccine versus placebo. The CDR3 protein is CASSLLGAGYEQYF. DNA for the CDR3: TGTGCCAGCAGCCTCCTGGGGGCGGGCTACGAGCAGTACTTC.